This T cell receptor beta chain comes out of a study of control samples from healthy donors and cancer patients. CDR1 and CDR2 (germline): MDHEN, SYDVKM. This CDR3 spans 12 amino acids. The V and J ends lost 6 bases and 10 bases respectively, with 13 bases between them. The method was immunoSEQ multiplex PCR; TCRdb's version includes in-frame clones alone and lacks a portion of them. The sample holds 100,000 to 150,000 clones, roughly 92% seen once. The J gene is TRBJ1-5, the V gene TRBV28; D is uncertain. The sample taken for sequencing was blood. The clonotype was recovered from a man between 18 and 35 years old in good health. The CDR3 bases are TGTGCCAGCAGATTTTTACCGGGACCCCAGCATTTT. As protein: CASRFLPGPQHF.